The rows below give T cell receptor beta chains drawn from one sample of a study of T cell repertoires in ileal Crohn's disease. Assay used: immunoSEQ multiplex PCR; TCRdb lists only in-frame clones, some missing. Of approximately 14,000 clones listed, around nine tenths were seen once; the top ten hold roughly 3.7%. Sequenced input: ileal tissue. These receptors originate from an adult with Crohn's disease. Both conserved end residues are part of each CDR3. Clone sizes are given selectively: once, few, many, or a class where the clone is expanded.

V	J	size	CDR3
TRBV28	TRBJ1-5	-	CASVGPVGVQPQHF
TRBV27	TRBJ2-7	-	CASSLRGGTWTYEQYF
TRBV6-5	TRBJ2-1	-	CASKLNFRSYNEQFF
TRBV18	-	-	CASSRLAASYEQYF
TRBV28	TRBJ1-2	-	CASSLLRGTGHGYTF
TRBV9	TRBJ2-3	-	CASSNPGLARADTQYF
TRBV9	TRBJ1-6	-	CASSVEGDYNSPLHF
TRBV19	TRBJ2-1	few	CASSRQVAYNEQFF
TRBV29-1	TRBJ2-7	-	CSVESSGGREQYF
TRBV9	TRBJ2-7	-	CASSVSTGGPELYEQYF
TRBV19	-	-	CASSMGSSYEQYF
TRBV19	TRBJ2-7	-	CASSKGQGASEQYF
TRBV19	TRBJ1-5	-	CASSILPTNRAAQHF
TRBV7-9	TRBJ2-7	-	CASSPTSPGLTSYEQYF
TRBV5-8	TRBJ2-7	-	CASSFGGRSHEQYF
TRBV4-1	TRBJ2-7	-	CASSQPTAGTYEQYF
TRBV6-5	TRBJ2-1	-	CASSYAGNNEQFF
TRBV27	TRBJ2-5	-	CASSFSGRGIETQYF
TRBV28	TRBJ1-2	once	CASRRENRHGYTF
TRBV10-3	TRBJ1-2	-	CAISGDSYGYTF
TRBV2	TRBJ2-5	-	CASRLGQGDAETQYF
TRBV7-3	TRBJ2-1	-	CASSSKAGNSYNEQFF
TRBV6-4	TRBJ1-2	-	CASSSQGGYGYTF